The next 26 T cell receptor beta chains were all read from a single sample in a study of CXCR3-negative and CXCR3-positive naive CD8 T cells. Study results and caveats: CXCR3-positive naive cells had TRB CDR3s that were more hydrophobic than CXCR3-negative naive cells had.

Their antigens remain unidentified. Libraries of TRB cDNA were made by 5' RACE and carried UMIs. TCRdb processed the 5' RACE reads again and assigns one entry to each CDR3 protein, with no DNA. The sample's table shows some 140,000 distinct CDR3 sequences. Specimen: naive CXCR3+ CD8+ T cells from blood. Stated subset: CD45RO-CCR7+CD27+CD95- naive CD8+ T cells expressing CXCR3 (TNR3+). The receptors shown here come from a human donor in good health. Some clones in this sample may be carry-over from other donors' samples.

This chain links TRBV7-9 with TRBJ2-7; with no DNA, the TCRdb D assignment of TRBD2 cannot be verified. Germline assignment: CDR1 SEHNR and CDR2 FQNEAQ (reference sequence). The CDR3 extends over 13 amino acids. The CDR3 sequence: CASSRPAGYEQYF.

The chain carries TRBV27 and TRBJ2-7. Germline-derived CDR1 and CDR2 are MNHEY and SMNVEV (reference sequence). This CDR3 is 13 amino acids long. CDR3 region: CASSFSDSYEQYF.

This chain uses TRBV25-1 with TRBJ2-5; TCRdb indicates TRBD2, and absent DNA this call remains unverified. The CDR3 spans 12 residues. Germline CDR1 reads MGHDK; CDR2 reads SYGVNS. CDR3 in amino acids: CASLTEGETQYF.

The genes are TRBV13 and TRBJ2-1; the TCRdb D gene call, TRBD1, has no DNA to confirm it. CDR1 is PRHDT and CDR2 is FYEKMQ in the germline V gene (reference sequence). The CDR3 runs to 13 residues. The CDR3 protein is CASSAHRGNEQFF.

This chain links TRBV7-9 with TRBJ1-2; lacking DNA, the TRBD1 call made by TCRdb goes unchecked. The CDR3 consists of 15 residues. Germline loops: CDR1 SEHNR, CDR2 FQNEAQ (reference sequence). CDR3 loop: CASSSKTGEAYGYTF.

The CDR3 protein is CASSFNPLLDRVSGELFF. This chain connects TRBV28 to TRBJ2-2; TCRdb's D call of TRBD1 is untestable without DNA. The CDR3 loop spans 18 amino acids. Per the germline V gene, CDR1 is MDHEN and CDR2 is SYDVKM.

V and J are TRBV5-1 and TRBJ2-1; there is no DNA to check the TCRdb D call of TRBD1. This CDR3 comprises 16 residues. Germline V gene sequence: CDR1 SGHRS, CDR2 YFSETQ. The CDR3 protein is CASSLAFGKGSDEQFF.

The rearrangement uses TRBV29-1 and TRBJ2-1; checking the TCRdb D call of TRBD1 is not possible without DNA. The CDR3 runs to 14 residues. Germline CDR1 reads SQVTM; CDR2 reads ANQGSEA. CDR3 region: CSVEVGTGVDEQFF.

The chain combines TRBV12-3 or TRBV12-4 with TRBJ2-2; no DNA is available, so the TRBD2 call from TCRdb remains unchecked. This CDR3 spans 16 amino acids. The CDR3 spells CASSLAGGPSTGELFF.

This sequence joins TRBV20-1 and TRBJ1-2; TCRdb proposes TRBD1, but this gene call is untestable without DNA. The CDR3 runs to 13 residues. Germline V CDR1 and CDR2: DFQATT, SNEGSKA (reference sequence). The CDR3 loop is CSARGGPYYGYTF.

This chain links TRBV11-2 with TRBJ1-4; the D call from TCRdb, TRBD1, cannot be confirmed without DNA. CDR1 SGHAT and CDR2 FQNNGV come from the germline V gene. This CDR3 is built from 15 residues. CDR3 sequence reads: CASSLDWGPNEKLFF.

The chain recombines TRBV11-2 with TRBJ2-3; absent DNA, TCRdb's TRBD2 call cannot be checked. This CDR3 has 15 amino acids. CDR1 SGHAT and CDR2 FQNNGV come from the germline V gene. The CDR3 region is CASSFGGGFTDTQYF.

The V call is TRBV6-5, the J call TRBJ2-3; the TCRdb call, TRBD1, lacks DNA for checking. The CDR3 is 14 residues long. The V gene's germline CDR1 is MNHEY and CDR2 SVGAGI. The CDR3 is CASSYAGRADTQYF.

V usage is TRBV7-6 and J usage is TRBJ2-4; TCRdb designates TRBD1, a call that cannot be tested without DNA. This CDR3 region has 14 residues. CDR1 SGHVS and CDR2 FNYEAQ come from the germline V gene. The CDR3 sequence is CASSLEVEGDIQYF.

The chain uses TRBV11-3 and TRBJ1-1; TCRdb outputs TRBD1, but without DNA this stays unchecked. The CDR3 loop spans 15 amino acids. Germline V lookup: CDR1 SGHNT, CDR2 YENEEA. The CDR3 loop reads CASSSWTGKNTEAFF.

CDR3: CASSTAVGVETQYF. This rearrangement joins TRBV7-8 to TRBJ2-5; as DNA is missing, the TRBD1 call by TCRdb cannot be tested. This CDR3 has 14 amino acids. In germline, CDR1 is SGHVS, CDR2 FQNEAQ. The whole variable domain, remainder taken from reference TRBV7-8 and TRBJ2-5, is GAGVSQSPRYKVAKRGQDVALRCDPISGHVSLFWYQQALGQGPEFLTYFQNEAQLDKSGLPSDRFFAERPEGSVSTLKIQRTQQEDSAVYLCASSTAVGVETQYFGPGTRLLVL.

The rearrangement joins TRBV7-9 to TRBJ2-1; without DNA, the TCRdb call of TRBD2 cannot be checked. CDR1 is SEHNR, CDR2 FQNEAQ, per germline (reference sequence). The CDR3 is 13 residues long. CDR3 region: CASSGTSPNEQFF. Full variable domain (rest looked up from reference TRBV7-9 and TRBJ2-1): DTGVSQNPRHKITKRGQNVTFRCDPISEHNRLYWYRQTLGQGPEFLTYFQNEAQLEKSRLLSDRFSAERPKGSFSTLEIQRTEQGDSAMYLCASSGTSPNEQFFGPGTRLTVL.

The chain employs TRBV7-8 and TRBJ2-3. Germline V gene sequence: CDR1 SGHVS, CDR2 FQNEAQ. The CDR3 is 17 amino acids. CDR3: CASSLRAKIPYTDTQYF.

This rearrangement joins TRBV14 to TRBJ2-1; the D call of TRBD1 rests on TCRdb alone, since no DNA is present to check it. Germline CDR1 SGHDN, CDR2 FVKESK. CDR3 length equals 15 residues. The CDR3 region is CASSFSRMTYNEQFF. The whole variable domain, filled in from reference TRBV14 and TRBJ2-1, reads EAGVTQFPSHSVIEKGQTVTLRCDPISGHDNLYWYRRVMGKEIKFLLHFVKESKQDESGMPNNRFLAERTGGTYSTLKVQPAELEDSGVYFCASSFSRMTYNEQFFGPGTRLTVL.

The gene calls are TRBV6-1 and TRBJ2-1; no DNA is available, so the TRBD2 call from TCRdb remains unchecked. CDR3 length: 15 amino acids. Looked up from germline, CDR1 is MNHNS and CDR2 is SASEGT. CDR3 sequence reads: CASSVTTSGGNEQFF.

The V and J genes are TRBV2 and TRBJ2-7; TCRdb calls TRBD2, which cannot be checked without DNA. This CDR3 comprises 13 residues. Germline-derived CDR1 and CDR2 are SNHLY and FYNNEI. The CDR3 sequence: CASSSSGYYEQYF.

The genes are TRBV12-3 or TRBV12-4 and TRBJ2-5. The CDR3 sequence is 13 residues long. This CDR3 reads CASRNRLQETQYF.

V usage is TRBV20-1 and J usage is TRBJ2-3; lacking DNA, the TRBD2 call made by TCRdb goes unchecked. Germline V gene sequence: CDR1 DFQATT, CDR2 SNEGSKA (reference sequence). The CDR3 length is 17 residues. CDR3 amino acids: CSARRDRLAGLTDTQYF.

The genes are TRBV7-9 and TRBJ1-1. The CDR3 is 15 residues long. Germline values: CDR1 SEHNR, CDR2 FQNEAQ (reference sequence). The CDR3 here is CASSVSDGMNTEAFF. Supplemented by reference TRBV7-9 and TRBJ1-1, the full variable domain reads DTGVSQNPRHKITKRGQNVTFRCDPISEHNRLYWYRQTLGQGPEFLTYFQNEAQLEKSRLLSDRFSAERPKGSFSTLEIQRTEQGDSAMYLCASSVSDGMNTEAFFGQGTRLTVV.

The CDR3 protein is CASSFGRGGRGTDTQYF. The rearrangement uses TRBV12-3 or TRBV12-4 and TRBJ2-3; with no DNA, the TCRdb D assignment of TRBD1 cannot be verified. This CDR3 is 17 amino acids long.

The rearrangement links TRBV7-9 to TRBJ2-2; with no DNA, the TCRdb D assignment of TRBD1 cannot be verified. CDR3 length: 15 residues. Per germline, CDR1 SEHNR and CDR2 FQNEAQ (reference sequence). CDR3: CASSYGTGGTGELFF.